This TCR beta chain was profiled in a study of T cell repertoires in cytomegalovirus infection. Overall study results and limits: Ex vivo, HLA-C-restricted CMV-specific TCR beta clonotypes prevailed over the rest of the response. Totalled public TCR beta family frequency picked out people who carried CMV plus the relevant HLA.

The length of the CDR3 is 14 residues. Trimming removed 4 bases at V and 9 bases at J, with 16 bases between. Germline V gene sequence: CDR1 LNHDA, CDR2 SQIVND (reference sequence). One entry per CDR3 protein results from TCRdb running MiXCR on the reads. This sample has a few hundred thousand distinct CDR3 sequences, with more than 20% found just once. A word on this clonotype: Antigen unknown.

The receptor comes from a human donor in good health (CMV status not recorded). Some clones in this sample may be carry-over from other donors' samples. The chain employs TRBV19 and TRBJ2-1; TRBD1 might be the D (6 bases). The source material was PBMCs. As DNA, the CDR3 is TGTGCCAGTAGTACCTCCAACGTAGGGGGTGAGCAGTTCTTC. This codes for CASSTSNVGGEQFF.